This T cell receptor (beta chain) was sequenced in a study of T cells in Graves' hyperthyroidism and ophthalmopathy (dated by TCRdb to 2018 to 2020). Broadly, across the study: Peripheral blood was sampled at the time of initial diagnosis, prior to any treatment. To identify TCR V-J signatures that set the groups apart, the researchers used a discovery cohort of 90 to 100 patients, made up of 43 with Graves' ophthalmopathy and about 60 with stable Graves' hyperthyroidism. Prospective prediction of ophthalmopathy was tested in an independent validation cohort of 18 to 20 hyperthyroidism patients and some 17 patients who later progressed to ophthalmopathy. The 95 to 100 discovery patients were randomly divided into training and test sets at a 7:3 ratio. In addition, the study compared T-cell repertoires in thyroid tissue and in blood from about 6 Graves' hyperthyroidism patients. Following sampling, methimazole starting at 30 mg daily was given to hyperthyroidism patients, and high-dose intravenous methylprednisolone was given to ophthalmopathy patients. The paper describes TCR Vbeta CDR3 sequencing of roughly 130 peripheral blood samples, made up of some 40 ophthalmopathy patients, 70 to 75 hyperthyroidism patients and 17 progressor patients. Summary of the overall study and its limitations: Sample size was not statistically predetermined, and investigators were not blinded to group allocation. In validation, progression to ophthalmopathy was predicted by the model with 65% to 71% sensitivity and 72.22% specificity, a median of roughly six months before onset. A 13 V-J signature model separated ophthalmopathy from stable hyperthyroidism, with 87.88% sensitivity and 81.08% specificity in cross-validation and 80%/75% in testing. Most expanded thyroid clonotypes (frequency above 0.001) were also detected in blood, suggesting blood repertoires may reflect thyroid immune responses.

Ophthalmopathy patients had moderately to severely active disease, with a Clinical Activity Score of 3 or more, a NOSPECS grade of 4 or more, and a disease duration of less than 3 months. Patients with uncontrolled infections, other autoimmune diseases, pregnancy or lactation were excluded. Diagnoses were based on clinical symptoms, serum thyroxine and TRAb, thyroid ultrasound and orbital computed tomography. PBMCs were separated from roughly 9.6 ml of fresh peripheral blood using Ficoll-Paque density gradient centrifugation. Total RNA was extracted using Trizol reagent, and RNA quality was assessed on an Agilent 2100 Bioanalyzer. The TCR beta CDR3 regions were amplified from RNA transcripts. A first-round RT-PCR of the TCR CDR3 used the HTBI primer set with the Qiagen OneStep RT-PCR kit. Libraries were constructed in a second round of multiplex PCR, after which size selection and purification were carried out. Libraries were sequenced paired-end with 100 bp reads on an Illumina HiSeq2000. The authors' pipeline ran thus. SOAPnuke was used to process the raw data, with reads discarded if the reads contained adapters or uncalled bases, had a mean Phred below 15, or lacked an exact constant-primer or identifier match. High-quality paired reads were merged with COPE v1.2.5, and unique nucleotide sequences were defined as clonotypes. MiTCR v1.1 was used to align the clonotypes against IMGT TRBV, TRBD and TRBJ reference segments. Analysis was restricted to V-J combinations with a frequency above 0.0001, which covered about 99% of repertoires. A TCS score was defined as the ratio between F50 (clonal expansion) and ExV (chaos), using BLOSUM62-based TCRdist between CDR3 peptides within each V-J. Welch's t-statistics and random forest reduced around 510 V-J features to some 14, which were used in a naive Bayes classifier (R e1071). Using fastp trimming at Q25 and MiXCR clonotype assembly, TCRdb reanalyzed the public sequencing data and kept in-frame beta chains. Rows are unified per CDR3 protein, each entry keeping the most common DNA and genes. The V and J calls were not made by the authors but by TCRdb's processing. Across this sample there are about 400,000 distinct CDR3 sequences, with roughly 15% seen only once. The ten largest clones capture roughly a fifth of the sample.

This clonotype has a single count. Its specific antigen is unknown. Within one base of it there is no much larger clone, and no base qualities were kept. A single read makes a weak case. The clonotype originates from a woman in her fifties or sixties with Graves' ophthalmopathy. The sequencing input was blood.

The bases read TGTGCCAGCAGCTTTTCGGGGGAGGAAGAACTGTTTTTT. Its protein reads: CASSFSGEEELFF. Recombination connected TRBV7-6 to TRBJ1-4; perhaps TRBD1 is the D gene, with 5 bases matching. V and J are truncated by 3 bases and 12 bases respectively, leaving an intervening sequence of 14 bases. Sequences SGHVS (CDR1) and FNYEAQ (CDR2) are obtained from the germline V gene. The CDR3 contains 13 residues, cysteine and phenylalanine counted. CDR3 DNA only is kept here, 39 bases in frame from base 1.